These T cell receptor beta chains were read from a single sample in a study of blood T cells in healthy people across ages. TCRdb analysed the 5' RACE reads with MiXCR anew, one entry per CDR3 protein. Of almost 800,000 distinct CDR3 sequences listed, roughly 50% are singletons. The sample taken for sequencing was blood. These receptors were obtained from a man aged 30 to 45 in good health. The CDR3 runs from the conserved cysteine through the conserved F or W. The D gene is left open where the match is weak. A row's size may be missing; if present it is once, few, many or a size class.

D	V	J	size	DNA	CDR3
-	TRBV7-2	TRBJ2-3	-	TGTGCCAGCAGCTTAGGATTGCTGGCAGATACGCAGTATTTT	CASSLGLLADTQYF
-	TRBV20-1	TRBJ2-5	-	TGCAGTGCAACGACTAGTAAGATCCAAGAGACCCAGTACTTC	CSATTSKIQETQYF
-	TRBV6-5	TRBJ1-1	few	TGTGCCAGCAGTTACCATTCGGGCACTGAAGCTTTCTTT	CASSYHSGTEAFF
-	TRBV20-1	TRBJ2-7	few	TGCAGTGCTAGGGGGAGATTCTACGAGCAGTACTTC	CSARGRFYEQYF
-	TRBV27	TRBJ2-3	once	TGTGCCAGCAAACTGAATGAGGGACGGGGGACGCAGTATTTT	CASKLNEGRGTQYF
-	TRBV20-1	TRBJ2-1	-	TGCAGTGCCGCACCAGGGCACAATGAGCAGTTCTTC	CSAAPGHNEQFF
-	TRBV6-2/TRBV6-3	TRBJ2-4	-	TGTGCCAGCAGCCCCGCCGGGTCGGGCAGTAAAAACATTCAGTACTTC	CASSPAGSGSKNIQYF
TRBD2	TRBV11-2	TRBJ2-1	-	TGTGCCAGCAGTCCCCGACTAGCGAAAAAGAACAATGAGCAGTTCTTC	CASSPRLAKKNNEQFF
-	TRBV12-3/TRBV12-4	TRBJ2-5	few	TGTGCCAGCAGAGGGCCGGGGCAAGAGACCCAGTACTTC	CASRGPGQETQYF
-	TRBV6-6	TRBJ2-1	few	TGTGCCAGCAGTACGGGACGGGAGTACAATGAGCAGTTCTTC	CASSTGREYNEQFF
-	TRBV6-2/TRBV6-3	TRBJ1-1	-	TGTGCCAGCAGTTACCCCCAATACACTGAAGCTTTCTTT	CASSYPQYTEAFF
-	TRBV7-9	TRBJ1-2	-	TGTGCCAGCAGCTTGAACGGGGCCAGCTATGGCTACACCTTC	CASSLNGASYGYTF
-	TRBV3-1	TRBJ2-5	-	TGTGCCAGCAGCGGAGGGCCGGGAGAGACCCAGTACTTC	CASSGGPGETQYF
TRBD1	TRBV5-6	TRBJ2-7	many	TGTGCCAGCAGCCTTAGGACAGGCGGGTCCGAGCAGTACTTC	CASSLRTGGSEQYF
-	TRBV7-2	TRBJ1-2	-	TGTGCCAGCAGCTCAGTCGGGAGATATGGCTACACCTTC	CASSSVGRYGYTF
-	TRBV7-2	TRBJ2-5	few	TGTGCCAGCAGCTTAGCACAGCGAGGGGCCCAGTACTTC	CASSLAQRGAQYF